The 4 T cell receptor beta chains in this list originate from one sample, sequenced in a study of patients and donors after allogeneic stem cell transplantation (dated by TCRdb to the early 2020s). Library prep was done by RT-PCR. Sequencing relied on a NextSeq 550. TCRdb applied fastp at Q25 and MiXCR to the public reads, then kept only in-frame beta chains. Rows are unified per CDR3 protein, each entry keeping the most common DNA and genes. For this sample the table gives about 960,000 distinct CDR3 sequences, of which 15% to 20% were detected only once. Of the sample, around 6% falls within the top ten clones. Input material: blood, either unsorted or a sorted T cell fraction (not recorded which). These receptor sequences come from a human donor who was either an allogeneic HSCT recipient or a stem cell or donor lymphocyte infusion donor (not recorded which). It is not recorded whose cells these are; they may come from a transplant donor.

This clonotype showed up just a few times. J is TRBJ2-7 and V is TRBV20-1; 11 nucleotides agree with TRBD1. Germline lookup yields CDR1 DFQATT and CDR2 SNEGSKA (reference sequence). The CDR3 contains 14 residues. Trimming took 7 bases from V and 6 from J; bases not matched to a gene: 11. Here the CDR3 DNA reads TGCAGTGGCATAAGAACCGGGACAGGGGGCGAGCAGTACTTC. It specifies CSGIRTGTGGEQYF.

The V call is TRBV18, the J call TRBJ2-3; 10 bases are a match to TRBD2. CDR1 is KGHSH and CDR2 is LQKENI in the germline V gene. Trimming cost V 4 bases and J 2 bases; bases outside gene matches: 6. This CDR3 has 16 amino acids. The CDR3 protein is CASSRGLAAITDTQYF. CDR3 sequence (DNA): TGTGCCAGCTCACGTGGACTAGCGGCGATCACAGATACGCAGTATTTT.

This clonotype was seen only a few times. V usage is TRBV25-1 and J usage is TRBJ2-3; unclear D gene. CDR1 and CDR2 (germline): MGHDK, SYGVNS. This CDR3 region has 17 residues. Trimming shortened V by 1 base and J by 5 bases, and 19 bases separated the two germline ends. The CDR3 protein is CASSESGGGFRRDTQYF. The CDR3 DNA reads as TGTGCCAGCAGTGAATCGGGCGGTGGTTTTAGGCGAGATACGCAGTATTTT.

This clonotype came up a few times. The chain is built from TRBV29-1 and TRBJ2-1, with TRBD2 matching 7 bases. CDR3 length: 11 amino acids. After removal of 8 bases from V and 8 bases from J, the junction contained 6 bases not matched to a gene. CDR1 is SQVTM and CDR2 is ANQGSEA in the germline V gene. The CDR3 coding sequence is TGCAGCACGGGGGAGGGGTATGAGCAGTTCTTC. Protein: CSTGEGYEQFF.